This TCR beta chain was identified during a study of sequential checkpoint blockade in melanoma. Study-wide context: Arm A got nivolumab then ipilimumab; arm B the reverse, 1:1. TCRβ was sequenced from DNA of 91 pretreatment tumors.

Libraries were prepared by immunoSEQ multiplex PCR; TCRdb keeps only in-frame clonotypes and omits some of them. The sample includes approximately 13,000 clones, less than 35% of them seen just once. Treatment reported: randomized to nivolumab then ipilimumab (arm A) or the reverse (arm B). CDR1 is SGHDN and CDR2 is FVKESK in the germline V gene. The CDR3 has 15 amino acids. Trimming took 1 base from V and 8 from J, leaving 17 bases between them. The TCR originated in a human donor with melanoma. The input for sequencing was tumor tissue (inferred from file names), taken from a patient given nivolumab and ipilimumab in sequence. J is TRBJ1-1 and V is TRBV14, with D uncertain. CDR3 in amino acids: CASSQGEGFVSEAFF. In nucleotides, the CDR3 is TGTGCCAGCAGCCAAGGTGAGGGATTTGTTTCGGAAGCTTTCTTT. Combining the CDR3 with reference TRBV14 and TRBJ1-1 gives the whole variable domain EAGVTQFPSHSVIEKGQTVTLRCDPISGHDNLYWYRRVMGKEIKFLLHFVKESKQDESGMPNNRFLAERTGGTYSTLKVQPAELEDSGVYFCASSQGEGFVSEAFFGQGTRLTVV.